The source of this T cell receptor (beta chain) is a study of CD8 T cells in ankylosing spondylitis. This CDR3 has 19 amino acids. Libraries for TCR beta were made by quantitative 5'-RACE with molecular barcodes. TCRdb analysed the 5' RACE reads with MiXCR anew, one entry per CDR3 protein. The data hold 100,000 or so distinct CDR3 sequences, with approximately 8.9% observed a single time. Study-wide results and limits: Matched ankylosing spondylitis synovial fluid reportedly contained a significantly enriched population of disease-linked clones. A TCR beta motif of several highly homologous variants seemed to mark ankylosing spondylitis blood.

In its sample, this clonotype was seen many times. Its matching antigen is unknown. The receptor was derived from a male donor with ankylosing spondylitis. The genes are TRBV21-1 and TRBJ2-1; the DNA was not compared with TRBD2, the D call given in the table. TRBV21-1 is tagged as a pseudogene. Sequenced input: blood, either unsorted or a sorted T cell fraction (not recorded which). This CDR3 reads CASSKVAGAGDSSYNEQFF. CDR3 coding DNA: TGTGCCAGCAGCAAAGTAGCGGGGGCCGGCGATAGCTCCTACAATGAGCAGTTCTTC.